This T cell receptor beta chain emerged from a study of Tregs in tolerant kidney transplant recipients (dated by TCRdb to the late 2010s). Context from the whole study: The transplants used related donors along with nonmyeloablative bone marrow transplantation, and in the human trials mixed chimerism was transient. The study used TCRbeta sequencing to identify donor-specific regulatory T cells before combined kidney and bone marrow transplantation, then tracked those cells after transplant. Beyond this particular receptor, the publication reports: Because only a small number of patients were included, the study had limitations, and the results will need to be validated in larger populations as well as under other immunosuppression protocols. In tolerant patients, the expansion of donor-specific Tregs was greater than global Treg expansion, suggesting that the expansion was antigen-driven rather than nonspecific. Because the PCR primers were changed over time for some patients, nucleotide-level comparison could not be performed across the samples from those patients. Expanding Tregs with activated donor B cells appeared to identify the most biologically relevant and donor-specific TCRbeta repertoire. Biological reproducibility was not directly assessed, although technical replication error appeared to be minimal.

This sample's time point label indicates: blood sample drawn before combined kidney and bone marrow transplant. Thawed PBMCs were FACS-sorted into unstimulated Tregs (CD4+CD25+CD127-), CD4+ non-Tregs (CD4+CD25-), CD4 cells and CD8 cells. Before Treg sorting, thawed PBMCs were rested overnight at 37°C with 200 IU/ml IL-2. The patients were a few recipients of combined kidney and bone marrow transplants from the ITN036ST trial, and samples were available only from these trial subjects. Healthy control blood was processed by Ficoll density gradient to PBMCs and cryopreserved; patient PBMCs were collected before and after transplant. The CDR3, cysteine through phenylalanine, is 16 amino acids long. Left in the record is the CDR3 DNA by itself, 48 bases read in frame from the first base. CDR1 KGHSH and CDR2 LQKENI are derived from the germline V gene. Trimming accounts for 2 bases at V and 7 bases at J, while the number of junction bases matched to no gene is 9.

In this sample, this clone turned up a few times. Its antigen target is currently unknown. One base away there is no much larger clone; base qualities are not given. Genomic DNA was extracted from sorted cells with the QIAGEN DNeasy Blood and Tissue Kit for TCRbeta CDR3 sequencing. High-throughput TCRbeta CDR3 sequencing, which included PCR amplification with bias correction and internal controls, was done commercially through immunoSEQ. The original methods were these. Unique productive TCRbeta sequences were defined by CDR3 nucleotide sequence where primers matched, otherwise by CDR3 amino acid sequence with Vbeta and Jbeta genes. To correct sorting error, sequences shared between sorted populations at a frequency ratio of 2:1 or less were removed; the rest were assigned to the higher population. A sequence was defined as donor-reactive if the sequence was expanded at least 5-fold in CFSE-low cells compared with unstimulated cells and had a frequency of at least 0.01% in CFSE-low cells. Repertoire divergence was quantified by Jensen-Shannon divergence calculated from the top 100 TCRbeta sequences ranked by frequency. For any sample with multiple sequencing runs, sorting error was corrected in each run separately before the runs were pooled. TCRdb holds this immuneACCESS table with in-frame rearrangements only. Some clones are missing; in checked studies, unresolved V genes explain under half, and the rest has no known cause. V, J and clone size were drawn from that table, and D and trimming were deduced from the DNA. The sample yields tens of thousands of clones; approximately 90% were counted once. The top ten clonotypes cover 0.34% of the sample.

This specimen consisted of Tregs from blood, obtained before the transplant. This chain is built from TRBV18 and TRBJ2-1; TRBD2 lines up with 9 middle nucleotides. The sequence derives from a human donor who received a combined kidney and bone marrow transplant. The DNA is TGTGCCAGCTCACCAGGTAGCGGGAGAACGGGGAATGAGCAGTTCTTC. This gives the protein CASSPGSGRTGNEQFF.